What follows are 17 T cell receptor beta chains derived from one specimen sequenced in a study of blood T cell repertoires in COVID-19 (TCRdb year 2020). Library preparation employed the immunoSEQ multiplex PCR assay. TCRdb stores this immuneACCESS table with in-frame sequences only. Part of the clones is absent; in the studies checked, under half of the shortfall reflects unresolved V genes, and no reason is known for the rest. Present in this sample are 350,000 to 400,000 clones, about 90% of which were seen just once. The leading ten clones occupy 6% to 7.5% of the sample. Sequences were obtained from peripheral blood. These receptors were taken from a man aged 18 to 30 with active or convalescent COVID-19.

This chain joins TRBV24-1 and TRBJ2-1; 8 positions match TRBD1. Germline CDR1 and CDR2: KGHDR and SFDVKD. The trim removed 5 bases at V and 9 bases at J, leaving 5 bases unmatched. The CDR3 spans 13 residues. CDR3 residues: CATSGQGPGEQFF. DNA of the CDR3: TGTGCCACCAGTGGACAGGGGCCCGGTGAGCAGTTCTTC.

This clone has just a few counts. The chain joins TRBV28 to TRBJ2-5, with 12 bases that match TRBD2. Trimming removed 8 bases from V and 2 bases from J; junction bases left unmatched: 9. Germline loops: CDR1 MDHEN, CDR2 SYDVKM. This CDR3 spans 16 amino acids. The CDR3 sequence is CASRRGTSGGQETQYF. CDR3 DNA: TGTGCCAGCCGGCGGGGCACTAGCGGGGGGCAAGAGACCCAGTACTTC. The whole variable domain, filled in from reference TRBV28 and TRBJ2-5, reads DVKVTQSSRYLVKRTGEKVFLECVQDMDHENMFWYRQDPGLGLRLIYFSYDVKMKEKGDIPEGYSVSREKKERFSLILESASTNQTSMYLCASRRGTSGGQETQYFGPGTRLLVL.

The CDR3 loop is CSASPGGVGIQPQHF. The CDR3 DNA is TGCAGTGCTAGTCCCGGAGGGGTGGGAATTCAGCCCCAGCATTTT. This chain joins TRBV20-1 and TRBJ1-5, with D maybe TRBD1 (5 bases). CDR1 DFQATT and CDR2 SNEGSKA come from the germline V gene (reference sequence). The CDR3 length is 15 residues. V shed 3 bases and J shed 6 bases, with 18 bases lying between them.

The CDR3 DNA reads as TGTGCCAGCTCAGCAGGGGGCGACTATGGCTACACCTTC. Residues: CASSAGGDYGYTF. The chain has TRBV18 and TRBJ1-2, with 8 bases lining up with TRBD1. After removal of 5 bases from V and 3 bases from J, the junction contained 2 bases not matched to a gene. Germline V gene sequence: CDR1 KGHSH, CDR2 LQKENI. The CDR3 runs 13 residues.

V is TRBV14 and J is TRBJ2-5, with D perhaps matching TRBD2 (6 bases). This CDR3 has 15 residues. Trimming pared 0 bases from V and 5 bases from J, leaving 13 bases between. CDR1 and CDR2 (germline): SGHDN, FVKESK. For the CDR3, the DNA is TGTGCCAGCAGCCAAGAGTTTGGGGAGGCCGAGACCCAGTACTTC. This sequence encodes CASSQEFGEAETQYF.

This CDR3 is CASSQWDRDQETQYF. The CDR3 DNA reads as TGTGCCAGCAGCCAATGGGACAGGGACCAAGAGACCCAGTACTTC. The V call is TRBV3-1 (or the pseudogene TRBV3-2), the J call TRBJ2-5; 9 bases match TRBD1. The junction had 1 base not matched to a gene; V was cut back by 2 bases and J by 0 bases. CDR3 size: 15 residues. Germline V CDR1 and CDR2: LGHDT, YNNKEL (reference sequence).

The rearrangement joins TRBV28 to TRBJ1-2; D is undetermined. This CDR3 is 15 amino acids long. Germline lookup yields CDR1 MDHEN and CDR2 SYDVKM. V shed 5 bases and J shed 7 bases, with 20 bases lying between them. For the CDR3, the DNA is TGTGCCAGCAGTCAGACCTTGACGGGGTCGGGTGGCTACACCTTC. As protein: CASSQTLTGSGGYTF.

A single count supports this clone. For the CDR3, the DNA is TGTGCCAGCACCGGGGGGACAGGGTTTAGCCAAGAGACCCAGTACTTC. Translation: CASTGGTGFSQETQYF. The chain has TRBV28 and TRBJ2-5; 9 bases are shared with TRBD1. This CDR3 has 16 residues. CDR1 is MDHEN and CDR2 is SYDVKM in the germline V gene. Germline trimming cut 7 bases from V and 1 base from J; bases unmatched to any gene: 10. The variable domain in full, with the rest retrieved from reference TRBV28 and TRBJ2-5, is DVKVTQSSRYLVKRTGEKVFLECVQDMDHENMFWYRQDPGLGLRLIYFSYDVKMKEKGDIPEGYSVSREKKERFSLILESASTNQTSMYLCASTGGTGFSQETQYFGPGTRLLVL.

CDR3: CASSQAGPAAEAFF. CDR3 DNA: TGTGCCAGCAGCCAAGCAGGCCCAGCGGCTGAAGCTTTCTTT. The chain combines TRBV4-2 with TRBJ1-1; no definite D call. Germline CDR1 is LGHNA and CDR2 is YNFKEQ. With 1 base removed from V and 6 bases from J, the gap between germline ends came to 12 bases. The CDR3 totals 14 residues.

This clone was recorded once. The sample holds other DNA sequences that translate to the same CDR3. The chain recombines TRBV5-5 with TRBJ2-5; 14 bases are a match to TRBD2. Germline CDR1 is SGHKS and CDR2 is YYEKEE (reference sequence). CDR3 size: 16 residues. Trimming removed 4 bases from V and 2 bases from J; junction bases left unmatched: 4. The CDR3 sequence is CASSLGLAGAQETQYF. As DNA, the CDR3 is TGTGCCAGCAGCCTGGGACTAGCGGGGGCTCAAGAGACCCAGTACTTC.

The V and J genes are TRBV28 and TRBJ2-1, with TRBD2 matching 7 bases. The CDR3 spans 17 residues. V lost 3 bases to trimming and J lost 2 bases; unmatched junction nucleotides: 10. CDR1 and CDR2 (germline): MDHEN, SYDVKM. The DNA for the CDR3 is TGTGCCAGCAGTTTCCTCCCTGGGGAGGGGACCTACAATGAGCAGTTCTTC. Protein: CASSFLPGEGTYNEQFF.

The chain couples TRBV5-1 to TRBJ2-3; 13 positions agree with TRBD2. Germline CDR1 SGHRS, CDR2 YFSETQ. The CDR3 is 17 amino acids. V lost 4 bases and J lost 2; bases outside the gene matches: 7. The CDR3 region has the DNA TGCGCCAGCAGCATGGGACTAGCGGGGCTGTCCACAGATACGCAGTATTTT. It translates to CASSMGLAGLSTDTQYF. Supplemented by reference TRBV5-1 and TRBJ2-3, the full variable domain reads KAGVTQTPRYLIKTRGQQVTLSCSPISGHRSVSWYQQTPGQGLQFLFEYFSETQRNKGNFPGRFSGRQFSNSRSEMNVSTLELGDSALYLCASSMGLAGLSTDTQYFGPGTRLTVL.

This clone was found a few times. The chain links TRBV7-2 to TRBJ1-1; the D gene is possibly TRBD1 (6 bases). The CDR3 extends over 12 amino acids. V was trimmed by 0 bases and J by 9 bases, leaving 8 bases between them. The V gene's germline CDR1 is SGHTA and CDR2 FQGNSA. CDR3: CASSLAQGKAFF. CDR3 coding DNA: TGTGCCAGCAGCTTAGCTCAGGGGAAAGCTTTCTTT.

This chain links TRBV6-5 with TRBJ1-1; D is possibly TRBD1 (6 bases). Germline loops: CDR1 MNHEY, CDR2 SVGAGI. The V end lost 4 bases, the J end lost 2 bases, and 11 bases lay between the germline ends. This CDR3 contains 14 residues. The CDR3 region is CASSSLTGNTEAFF. CDR3 coding DNA: TGTGCCAGCAGTTCCCTGACAGGAAACACTGAAGCTTTCTTT.

The chain recombines TRBV7-3 with TRBJ2-1; perhaps TRBD1 as D (5 bases). Deletions cut 4 bases from V and 6 bases from J, with 16 bases between. The CDR3 has 15 amino acids. CDR1 is SGHTA and CDR2 is FQGTGA in the germline V gene. The CDR3 sequence: CASSSGYSLTNEQFF. The CDR3 DNA reads TGTGCCAGCAGCTCAGGGTATTCGTTGACCAATGAGCAGTTCTTC.

A single count supports this clone. The CDR3: CASSPGSRNYEQYF. For the CDR3, the DNA is TGTGCCAGCAGCCCCGGGAGCCGCAACTACGAGCAGTACTTC. The chain links TRBV28 to TRBJ2-7, with D possibly matching TRBD2 (6 bases). Trimming shortened V by 6 bases and J by 3 bases, and 15 bases separated the two germline ends. Germline V gene data show CDR1 as MDHEN and CDR2 as SYDVKM. This CDR3 has 14 residues.

The rearrangement uses TRBV7-8 and TRBJ1-1; 8 bases fit TRBD1. Germline V gene lookup returns CDR1 SGHVS and CDR2 FQNEAQ. CDR3 size: 11 residues. V lost 5 bases to trimming and J lost 10 bases; unmatched junction nucleotides: 3. The CDR3 is CASSQQGGAFF. The CDR3 nucleotides read TGTGCCAGCAGCCAACAGGGGGGAGCTTTCTTT.